Listed below are T cell receptor beta chains from one sample, sequenced in a study of early T cells in non-severe SARS-CoV-2 infection. TCRdb ran MiXCR on the 5' RACE reads and lists one entry per CDR3 protein. The sample records around 55,000 distinct CDR3 sequences, under 8% being singletons. Source: whole blood, taken at baseline. Receptors originate from an adult who was a healthcare worker with PCR-confirmed SARS-CoV-2 infection or an uninfected control (not recorded which). Both conserved end residues are part of each CDR3. The D gene is left open where the match is weak. Clone size is not always given. Where it is, it says once, few, many or a class for expanded clones.

CDR3 DNA	CDR3 protein	V gene	J gene	clone size	D gene
TGTGCCAGCACGGAATTCGCAGGGGGCGCTCAGGGAAACACCATATATTTT	CASTEFAGGAQGNTIYF	TRBV7-2	TRBJ1-3	NA	TRBD1
TGTGCCAGCAGTGTGGGGGGAATATATGGCTACACCTTC	CASSVGGIYGYTF	TRBV6-1	TRBJ1-2	NA	NA
TGTGCCAGCAGCCAAGAGGTACTGGGACGGGAAAAACTGTTTTTT	CASSQEVLGREKLFF	TRBV4-2	TRBJ1-4	many	NA
TGCGCCAGCAGCCCGGGACACCTTTTGAACACTGAAGCTTTCTTT	CASSPGHLLNTEAFF	TRBV5-1	TRBJ1-1	few	NA
TGTGCCAGCAGCTTAGTAGGGGATAGCAATCAGCCCCAGCATTTT	CASSLVGDSNQPQHF	TRBV7-9	TRBJ1-5	few	NA
TGTGCCAGCAGCTTAGGCGCGGGGGGCCCATCCGAGACCCAGTACTTC	CASSLGAGGPSETQYF	TRBV7-2	TRBJ2-5	few	TRBD2
TGTGCCAGCAGCTCCCTCCGGGGAGGGCAAGAGACCCAGTACTTC	CASSSLRGGQETQYF	TRBV7-2	TRBJ2-5	NA	TRBD2
TGTGCCAGCAGCCGAGCGGGGGCTAGCACAGATACGCAGTATTTT	CASSRAGASTDTQYF	TRBV3-1	TRBJ2-3	many	TRBD2
TGTGCCAGCCTGGCCTTGGAGAGCCCGGGGTATCCGCAAGAGACCCAGTACTTC	CASLALESPGYPQETQYF	TRBV28	TRBJ2-5	few	NA
TGCAGCGTTCGACTCGTAGAGACCCAGTACTTC	CSVRLVETQYF	TRBV29-1	TRBJ2-5	NA	NA
TGTGCCAGCAGACGTTTGACAGGGAGATCCTACGAGCAGTACTTC	CASRRLTGRSYEQYF	TRBV11-2	TRBJ2-7	many	TRBD1
TGTGCCAGCAATCCGGGACTAGCAGCAAACATTCAGTACTTC	CASNPGLAANIQYF	TRBV6-2/TRBV6-3	TRBJ2-4	NA	TRBD2
TGCAGCTATACACCCGCGGATAATGAAAAACTGTTTTTT	CSYTPADNEKLFF	TRBV29-1	TRBJ1-4	NA	NA
TGCAGTGCTAAAGGCCTACCTAGCACAGATACGCAGTATTTT	CSAKGLPSTDTQYF	TRBV20-1	TRBJ2-3	few	NA
TGTGCCAGTAGTTTCTCGTCCGGGTCCTGGGAGACCCAGTACTTC	CASSFSSGSWETQYF	TRBV19	TRBJ2-5	many	NA
TGTGCCACCCGCCGGGACTTTAATGAAAAACTGTTTTTT	CATRRDFNEKLFF	TRBV2	TRBJ1-4	few	NA
TGTGCCAGCAGCCAAATCATCTCTGGAATATCTGAAGCTTTCTTT	CASSQIISGISEAFF	TRBV14	TRBJ1-1	NA	NA
TGTGCCAGCAGTTTAGAAGGCGGTTATAGCAATCAGCCCCAGCATTTT	CASSLEGGYSNQPQHF	TRBV12-3/TRBV12-4	TRBJ1-5	many	NA
TGCAGTGCTAGTCCCCGGGGTGCCAACACTGAAGCTTTCTTT	CSASPRGANTEAFF	TRBV20-1	TRBJ1-1	few	NA
TGTGCCAGCCTCAGGGACTTCTACACCGGGGAGCTGTTTTTT	CASLRDFYTGELFF	TRBV6-1	TRBJ2-2	many	NA
TGCGCCAGCAGCTTGGGATCTAGCACAGATACGCAGTATTTT	CASSLGSSTDTQYF	TRBV5-1	TRBJ2-3	few	NA
TGTGCCAGCAGCTTAATGGGAGTGAACACTGAAGCTTTCTTT	CASSLMGVNTEAFF	TRBV7-3	TRBJ1-1	NA	NA
TGCAGTGCTAGAAGGAGGTTTGCTGGGGCCAACGTCCTGACTTTC	CSARRRFAGANVLTF	TRBV20-1	TRBJ2-6	many	NA
TGTGCCAGCAGCTTCGGACTAGCGGGTAACTACAATGAGCAGTTCTTC	CASSFGLAGNYNEQFF	TRBV7-2	TRBJ2-1	few	TRBD2
TGTGCCAGCAGGTTTGACAGTTACAATGAGCAGTTCTTC	CASRFDSYNEQFF	TRBV6-5	TRBJ2-1	many	NA
TGTGCCAGCAGCTTCTCTGATTATTCACCCCTCCACTTT	CASSFSDYSPLHF	TRBV7-2	TRBJ1-6	many	NA
TGTGCCAGCAGTTTTAGCCAGTTTGTCCCAGATACGCAGTATTTT	CASSFSQFVPDTQYF	TRBV28	TRBJ2-3	many	NA
TGCGCCAGCAGCTTGGGCCGGGCGGGTAGCACTGAAGCTTTCTTT	CASSLGRAGSTEAFF	TRBV5-1	TRBJ1-1	many	NA
TGTGCCAGCTCCCCGTACCTGGAGGAGACCCAGTACTTC	CASSPYLEETQYF	TRBV18	TRBJ2-5	few	NA
TGTGCCAGCAGTTCCGGACTAGCGGGGGGGCTTGAGACCCAGTACTTC	CASSSGLAGGLETQYF	TRBV12-3/TRBV12-4	TRBJ2-5	NA	TRBD2
TGTGCCAGCAGCTTCCGCGGGGGGGCTGGCTACAATGAGCAGTTCTTC	CASSFRGGAGYNEQFF	TRBV7-2	TRBJ2-1	few	TRBD2
TGTGCCAGCAGTTACGTGGACCCTAACTATGGCTACACCTTC	CASSYVDPNYGYTF	TRBV6-6	TRBJ1-2	NA	NA
TGTGCCAGTAGTACCCCCTCAGGGTTGGTTAATCAGCCCCAGCATTTT	CASSTPSGLVNQPQHF	TRBV19	TRBJ1-5	many	NA
TGTGCCAGCAGCCAAGGGTCCGACAGCCAAGAGACCCAGTACTTC	CASSQGSDSQETQYF	TRBV3-1	TRBJ2-5	many	NA
TGTGCCAGCAGCCCCCAGGGGGGATCCTACGAGCAGTACTTC	CASSPQGGSYEQYF	TRBV7-2	TRBJ2-7	few	NA
TGTGCCAGCAGCTTCCCCATCGGGGCCCAGGGACCGGGGAACGAGCAGTACTTC	CASSFPIGAQGPGNEQYF	TRBV7-9	TRBJ2-7	NA	NA
TGCAGCGTGGGACAGGCGAACACTGAAGCTTTCTTT	CSVGQANTEAFF	TRBV29-1	TRBJ1-1	NA	TRBD1
TGTGCCAGCAGTTGGGACAGGGGAACTGAAGCTTTCTTT	CASSWDRGTEAFF	TRBV6-2/TRBV6-3	TRBJ1-1	many	TRBD1
TGTGCCAGCAGCGTCCGAACAGGGGGCAGAGAAGAAAAACTGTTTTTT	CASSVRTGGREEKLFF	TRBV9	TRBJ1-4	NA	TRBD1
TGTGCCAGCAGCCAGCTAAGCGGGGGACCAGATACGCAGTATTTT	CASSQLSGGPDTQYF	TRBV7-6	TRBJ2-3	many	TRBD2
TGTGCCAGCAGTTCGCTCGGGACCCTAGGCTGGAACATTCAGTACTTC	CASSSLGTLGWNIQYF	TRBV27	TRBJ2-4	many	NA
TGTGCCAGCAGCCGTCAGGGGTCTATTCACTACGAGCAGTACTTC	CASSRQGSIHYEQYF	TRBV7-9	TRBJ2-7	NA	NA
TGTGCCAGCAGCGGGGACGAGACGGCCAATGAGCAGTTCTTC	CASSGDETANEQFF	TRBV7-2	TRBJ2-1	NA	NA
TGTGCCAGCAGTTTCCTAGGGGGCGCGTTTGGGACCCAGTACTTC	CASSFLGGAFGTQYF	TRBV12-3/TRBV12-4	TRBJ2-5	NA	TRBD1
TGTGCCAGTAGTATAGAGGTCCTCTACGAGCAGTACTTC	CASSIEVLYEQYF	TRBV19	TRBJ2-7	few	NA
TGTGCCAGCAGCCAAGGGTTCGGGGGGGCTGAAAACATTCAGTACTTC	CASSQGFGGAENIQYF	TRBV3-2	TRBJ2-4	NA	NA
TGTGCCAGCAGTCCCATCCCGGGCCCCATGACGTATAATTCACCCCTCCACTTT	CASSPIPGPMTYNSPLHF	TRBV27	TRBJ1-6	many	NA
TGTGCCAGCAGTCCGCACCCCCGGGGGTATGGCTACACCTTC	CASSPHPRGYGYTF	TRBV12-3/TRBV12-4	TRBJ1-2	many	NA